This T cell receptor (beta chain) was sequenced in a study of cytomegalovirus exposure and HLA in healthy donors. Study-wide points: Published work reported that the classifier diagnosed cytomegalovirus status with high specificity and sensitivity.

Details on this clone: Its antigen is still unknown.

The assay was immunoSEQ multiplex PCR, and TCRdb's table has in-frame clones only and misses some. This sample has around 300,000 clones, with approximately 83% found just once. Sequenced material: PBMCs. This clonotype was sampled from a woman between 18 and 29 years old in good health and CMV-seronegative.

The CDR3 DNA reads as TGTGCCTGGAGTGGGGGAGGAGGTAATTCACCCCTCCACTTT. Its protein is CAWSGGGGNSPLHF. The gene calls are TRBV30 and TRBJ1-6; D call uncertain. Deletions cut 1 base from V and 6 bases from J, with 10 bases between. Germline V gives CDR1 GTSNPN, CDR2 SVGIG (reference sequence). The CDR3 extends over 14 amino acids.